What follows describes a single T cell receptor (beta chain). Primers for the PCR totalled 60 Vbeta and 13 Jbeta. Sequencing used immunoSEQ multiplex PCR; TCRdb keeps in-frame clones, though not all of them. The sample lists about 140,000 clones; about 80% were seen once. These data originate in a study of cytomegalovirus exposure and HLA in healthy donors. CDR1 and CDR2 (germline): SGHTA, FQGNSA. Trimming stripped 4 bases from V and 5 bases from J, with 8 bases between. This CDR3 spans 13 amino acids. The clonotype was recovered from a man aged 25-45 years in good health and CMV-seronegative. This chain joins TRBV7-2 and TRBJ2-2; tentative D call: TRBD1 (6 bases). The sequenced material came from PBMCs. CDR3 sequence (DNA): TGTGCCAGCAGCTCTCAGGGGACCGGGGAGCTGTTTTTT. It codes for CASSSQGTGELFF.